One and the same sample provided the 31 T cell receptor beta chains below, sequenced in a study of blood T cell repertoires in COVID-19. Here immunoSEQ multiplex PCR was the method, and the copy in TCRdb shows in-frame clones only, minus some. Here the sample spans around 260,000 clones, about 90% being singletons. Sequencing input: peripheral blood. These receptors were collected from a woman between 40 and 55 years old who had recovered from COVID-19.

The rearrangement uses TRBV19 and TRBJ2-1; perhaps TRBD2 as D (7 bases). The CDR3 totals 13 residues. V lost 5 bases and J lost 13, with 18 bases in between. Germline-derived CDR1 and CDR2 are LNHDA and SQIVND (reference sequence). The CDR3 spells CASSLWRGGTQFF. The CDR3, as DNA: TGTGCCAGTAGTCTCTGGAGGGGGGGGACCCAGTTCTTC.

CDR3 nucleotide sequence: TGTGCCAGCAGTGACGGAGGGCCCCAGCATTTT. Protein sequence: CASSDGGPQHF. This rearrangement joins TRBV2 to TRBJ1-5; D ambiguous. Germline V gene lookup returns CDR1 SNHLY and CDR2 FYNNEI. This CDR3 is built from 11 residues. V shed 3 bases and J shed 9 bases, with 6 bases lying between them.

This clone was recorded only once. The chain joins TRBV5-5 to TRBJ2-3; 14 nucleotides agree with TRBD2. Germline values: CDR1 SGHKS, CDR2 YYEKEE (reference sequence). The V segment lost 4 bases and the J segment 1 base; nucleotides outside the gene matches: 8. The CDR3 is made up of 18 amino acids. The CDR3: CASSRGLAGASGTDTQYF. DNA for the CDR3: TGTGCCAGCAGCCGGGGACTAGCGGGGGCCTCGGGCACAGATACGCAGTATTTT.

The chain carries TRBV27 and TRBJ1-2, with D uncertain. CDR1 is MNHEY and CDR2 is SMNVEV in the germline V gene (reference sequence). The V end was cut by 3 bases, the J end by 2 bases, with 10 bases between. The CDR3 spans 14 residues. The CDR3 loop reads CASSFLAGNYGYTF. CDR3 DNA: TGTGCCAGCAGTTTCCTCGCCGGGAACTATGGCTACACCTTC.

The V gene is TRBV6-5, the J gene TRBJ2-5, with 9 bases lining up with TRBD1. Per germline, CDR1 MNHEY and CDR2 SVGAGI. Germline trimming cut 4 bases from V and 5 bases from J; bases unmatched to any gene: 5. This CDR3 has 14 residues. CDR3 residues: CASSSTGGRETQYF. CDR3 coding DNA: TGTGCCAGCAGTTCGACAGGGGGAAGGGAGACCCAGTACTTC.

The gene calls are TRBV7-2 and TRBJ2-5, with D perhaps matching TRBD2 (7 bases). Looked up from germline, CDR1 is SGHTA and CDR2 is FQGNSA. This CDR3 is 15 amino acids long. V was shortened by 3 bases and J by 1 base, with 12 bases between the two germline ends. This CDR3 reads CASSFGGGPQETQYF. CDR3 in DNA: TGTGCCAGCAGCTTCGGCGGGGGCCCCCAAGAGACCCAGTACTTC.

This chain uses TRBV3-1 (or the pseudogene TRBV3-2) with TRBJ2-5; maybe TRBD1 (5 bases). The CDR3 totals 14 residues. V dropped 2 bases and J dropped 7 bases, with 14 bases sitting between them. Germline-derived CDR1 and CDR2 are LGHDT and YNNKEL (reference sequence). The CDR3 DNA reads TGTGCCAGCAGCCAATTATCGCGGCAGGGGACCCAGTACTTC. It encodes CASSQLSRQGTQYF.

This chain's CDR3 is CASSFYSGAYNEQFF. The CDR3, as DNA: TGTGCCAGCAGCTTCTATAGCGGGGCCTACAATGAGCAGTTCTTC. The chain employs TRBV11-2 and TRBJ2-1, with 8 nucleotides matching TRBD2. Germline CDR1 reads SGHAT; CDR2 reads FQNNGV. The CDR3 has 15 residues. After removal of 3 bases from V and 2 bases from J, the junction contained 3 bases not matched to a gene.

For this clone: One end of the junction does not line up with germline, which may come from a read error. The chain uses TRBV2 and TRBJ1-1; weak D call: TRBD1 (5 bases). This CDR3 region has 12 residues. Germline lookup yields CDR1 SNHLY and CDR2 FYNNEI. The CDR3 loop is CASSDGGGRLTF. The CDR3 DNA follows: TGTGCCAGCAGTGACGGGGGGGGTCGCCTTACCTTT.

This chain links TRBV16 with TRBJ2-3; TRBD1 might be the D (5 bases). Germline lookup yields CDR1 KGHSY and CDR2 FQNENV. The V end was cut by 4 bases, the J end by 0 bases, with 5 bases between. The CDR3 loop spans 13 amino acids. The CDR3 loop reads CASSRQSTDTQYF. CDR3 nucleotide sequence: TGTGCCAGCAGCCGACAGAGCACAGATACGCAGTATTTT. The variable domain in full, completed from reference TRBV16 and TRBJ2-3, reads GEEVAQTPKHLVRGEGQKAKLYCAPIKGHSYVFWYQQVLKNEFKFLISFQNENVFDETGMPKERFSAKCLPNSPCSLEIQATKLEDSAVYFCASSRQSTDTQYFGPGTRLTVL.

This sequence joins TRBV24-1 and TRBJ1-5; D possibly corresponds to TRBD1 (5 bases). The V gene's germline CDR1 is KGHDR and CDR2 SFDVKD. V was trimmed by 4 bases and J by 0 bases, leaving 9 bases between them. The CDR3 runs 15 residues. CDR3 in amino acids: CATSEGGDSNQPQHF. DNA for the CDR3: TGTGCCACCAGTGAGGGGGGGGATAGCAATCAGCCCCAGCATTTT.

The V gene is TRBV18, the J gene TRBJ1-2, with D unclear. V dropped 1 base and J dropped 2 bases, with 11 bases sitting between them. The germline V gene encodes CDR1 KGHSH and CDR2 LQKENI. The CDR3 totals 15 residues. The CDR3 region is CASSPRRLRNYGYTF. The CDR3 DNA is TGTGCCAGCTCACCACGGAGACTGCGGAACTATGGCTACACCTTC.

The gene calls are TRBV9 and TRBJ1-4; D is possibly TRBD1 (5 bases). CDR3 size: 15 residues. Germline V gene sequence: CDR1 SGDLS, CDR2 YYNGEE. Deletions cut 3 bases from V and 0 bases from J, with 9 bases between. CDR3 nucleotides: TGTGCCAGCAGCGCCACAGGCGCAACTAATGAAAAACTGTTTTTT. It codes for CASSATGATNEKLFF.

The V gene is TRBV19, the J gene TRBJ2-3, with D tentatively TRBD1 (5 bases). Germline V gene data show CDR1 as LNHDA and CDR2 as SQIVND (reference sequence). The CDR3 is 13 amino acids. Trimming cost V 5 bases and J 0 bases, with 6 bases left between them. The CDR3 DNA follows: TGTGCCAGTAGTTCAGGGAGCACAGATACGCAGTATTTT. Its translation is CASSSGSTDTQYF.

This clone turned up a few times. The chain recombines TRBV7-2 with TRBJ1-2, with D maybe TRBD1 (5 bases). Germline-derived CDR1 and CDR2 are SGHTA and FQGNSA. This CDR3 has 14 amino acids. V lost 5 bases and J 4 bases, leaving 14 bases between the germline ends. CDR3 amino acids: CASSPEGYGYGYTF. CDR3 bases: TGTGCCAGCAGCCCGGAGGGGTATGGCTATGGCTACACCTTC.

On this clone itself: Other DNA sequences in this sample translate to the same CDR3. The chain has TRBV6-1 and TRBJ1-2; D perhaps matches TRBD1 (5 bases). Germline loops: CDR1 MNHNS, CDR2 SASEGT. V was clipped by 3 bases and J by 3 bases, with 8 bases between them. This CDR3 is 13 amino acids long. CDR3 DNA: TGTGCCAGCAGTGATAGGGGTTACTATGGCTACACCTTC. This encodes CASSDRGYYGYTF.

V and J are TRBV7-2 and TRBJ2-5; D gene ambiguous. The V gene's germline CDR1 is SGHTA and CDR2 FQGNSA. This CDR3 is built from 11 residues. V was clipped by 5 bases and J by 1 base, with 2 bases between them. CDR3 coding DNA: TGTGCCAGCAGCCTCCAAGAGACCCAGTACTTC. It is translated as CASSLQETQYF.

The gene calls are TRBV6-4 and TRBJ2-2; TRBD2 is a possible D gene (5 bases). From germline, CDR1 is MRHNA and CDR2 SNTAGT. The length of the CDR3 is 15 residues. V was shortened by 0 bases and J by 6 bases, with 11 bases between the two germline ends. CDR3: CASSDSPSPSGELFF. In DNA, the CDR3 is TGTGCCAGCAGTGACTCACCTAGCCCCTCCGGGGAGCTGTTTTTT.

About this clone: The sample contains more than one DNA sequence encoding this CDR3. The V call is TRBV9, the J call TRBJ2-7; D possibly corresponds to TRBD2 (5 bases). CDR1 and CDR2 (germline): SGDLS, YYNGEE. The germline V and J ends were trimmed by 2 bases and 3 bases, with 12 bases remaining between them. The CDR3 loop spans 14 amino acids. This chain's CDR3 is CASSVGTGYYEQYF. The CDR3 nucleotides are TGTGCCAGCAGCGTTGGAACGGGATACTACGAGCAGTACTTC. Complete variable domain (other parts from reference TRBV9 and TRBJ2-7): DSGVTQTPKHLITATGQRVTLRCSPRSGDLSVYWYQQSLDQGLQFLIQYYNGEERAKGNILERFSAQQFPDLHSELNLSSLELGDSALYFCASSVGTGYYEQYFGPGTRLTVT.

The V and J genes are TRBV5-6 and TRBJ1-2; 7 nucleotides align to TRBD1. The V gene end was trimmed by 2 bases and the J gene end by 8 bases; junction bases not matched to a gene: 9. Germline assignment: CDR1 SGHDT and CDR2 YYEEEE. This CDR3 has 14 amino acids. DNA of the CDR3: TGTGCCAGCAGCTTCCCCGCAGGGGGGCGCGGCTACACCTTC. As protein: CASSFPAGGRGYTF.

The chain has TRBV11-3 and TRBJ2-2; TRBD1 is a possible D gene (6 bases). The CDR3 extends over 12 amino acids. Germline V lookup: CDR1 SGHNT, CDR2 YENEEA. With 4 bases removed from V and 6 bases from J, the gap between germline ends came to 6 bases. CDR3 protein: CASSYRAGELFF. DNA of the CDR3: TGTGCCAGCAGCTACAGGGCCGGGGAGCTGTTTTTT.

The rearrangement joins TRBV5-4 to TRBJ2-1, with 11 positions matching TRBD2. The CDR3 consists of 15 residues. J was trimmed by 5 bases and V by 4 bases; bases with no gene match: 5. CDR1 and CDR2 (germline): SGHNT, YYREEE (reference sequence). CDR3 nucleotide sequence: TGTGCCAGCAGCAACCCGGGACTAGCGGACAATGAGCAGTTCTTC. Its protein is CASSNPGLADNEQFF.

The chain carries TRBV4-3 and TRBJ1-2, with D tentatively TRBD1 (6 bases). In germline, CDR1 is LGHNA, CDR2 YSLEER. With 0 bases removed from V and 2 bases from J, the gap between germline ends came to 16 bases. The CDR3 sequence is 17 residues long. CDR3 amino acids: CASSQEEGGAENYGYTF. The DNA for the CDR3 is TGCGCCAGCAGCCAAGAAGAGGGGGGGGCAGAGAACTATGGCTACACCTTC.

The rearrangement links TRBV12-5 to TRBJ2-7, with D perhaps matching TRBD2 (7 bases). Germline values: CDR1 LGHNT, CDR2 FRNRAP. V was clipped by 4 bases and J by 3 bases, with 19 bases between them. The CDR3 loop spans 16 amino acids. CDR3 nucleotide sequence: TGTGCTAGTGGTTGGGGGCGGGGGCAGTCCGGCTACGAGCAGTACTTC. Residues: CASGWGRGQSGYEQYF.

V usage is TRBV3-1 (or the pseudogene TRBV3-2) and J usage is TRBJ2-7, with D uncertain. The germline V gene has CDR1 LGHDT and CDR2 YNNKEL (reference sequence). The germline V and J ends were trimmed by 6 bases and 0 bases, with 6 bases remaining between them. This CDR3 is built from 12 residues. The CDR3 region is CASRRDSYEQYF. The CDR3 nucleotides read TGTGCCAGCAGGAGAGACTCCTACGAGCAGTACTTC.

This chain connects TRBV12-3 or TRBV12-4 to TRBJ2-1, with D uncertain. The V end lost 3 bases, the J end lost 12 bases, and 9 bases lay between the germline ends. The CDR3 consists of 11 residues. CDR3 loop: CASSFKAAQFF. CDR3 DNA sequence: TGTGCCAGCAGTTTTAAGGCGGCGCAGTTCTTC.

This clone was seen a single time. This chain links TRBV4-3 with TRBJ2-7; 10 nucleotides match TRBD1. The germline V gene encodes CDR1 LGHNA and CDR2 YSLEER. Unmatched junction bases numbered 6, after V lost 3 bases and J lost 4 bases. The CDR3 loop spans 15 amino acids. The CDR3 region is CASSHNRDRGYEQYF. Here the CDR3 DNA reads TGCGCCAGCAGCCATAACCGGGACAGGGGTTACGAGCAGTACTTC.

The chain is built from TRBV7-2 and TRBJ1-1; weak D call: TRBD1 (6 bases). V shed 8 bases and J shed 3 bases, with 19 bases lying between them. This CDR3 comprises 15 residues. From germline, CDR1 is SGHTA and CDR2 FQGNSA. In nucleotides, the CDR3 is TGTGCCAGCGTCGTCGGGCCAGGGACATACACTGAAGCTTTCTTT. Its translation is CASVVGPGTYTEAFF.

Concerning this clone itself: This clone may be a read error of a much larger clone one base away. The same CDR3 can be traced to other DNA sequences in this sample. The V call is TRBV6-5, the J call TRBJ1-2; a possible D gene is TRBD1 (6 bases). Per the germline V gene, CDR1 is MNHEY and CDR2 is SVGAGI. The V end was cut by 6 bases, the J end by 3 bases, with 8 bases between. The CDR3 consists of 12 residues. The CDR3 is CASSPGDYGYTF. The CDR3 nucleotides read TGTGCCAGCAGCCCAGGGGACTATGGCTACACCTTC.

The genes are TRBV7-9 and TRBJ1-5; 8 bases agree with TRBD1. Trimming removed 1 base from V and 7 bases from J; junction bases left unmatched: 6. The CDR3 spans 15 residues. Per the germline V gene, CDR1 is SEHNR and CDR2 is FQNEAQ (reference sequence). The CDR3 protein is CASSLGGQGNQPQHF. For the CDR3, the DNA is TGTGCCAGCAGCTTAGGAGGACAGGGAAACCAGCCCCAGCATTTT. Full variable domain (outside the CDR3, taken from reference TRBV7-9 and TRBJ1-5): DTGVSQNPRHKITKRGQNVTFRCDPISEHNRLYWYRQTLGQGPEFLTYFQNEAQLEKSRLLSDRFSAERPKGSFSTLEIQRTEQGDSAMYLCASSLGGQGNQPQHFGDGTRLSIL.

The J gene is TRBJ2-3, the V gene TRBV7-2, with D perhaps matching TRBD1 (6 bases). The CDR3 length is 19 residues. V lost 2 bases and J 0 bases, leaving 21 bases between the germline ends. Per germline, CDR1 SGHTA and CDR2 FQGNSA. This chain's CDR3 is CASSLRGLRDTASTDTQYF. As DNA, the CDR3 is TGTGCCAGCAGCTTAAGGGGATTACGGGACACAGCTAGCACAGATACGCAGTATTTT.